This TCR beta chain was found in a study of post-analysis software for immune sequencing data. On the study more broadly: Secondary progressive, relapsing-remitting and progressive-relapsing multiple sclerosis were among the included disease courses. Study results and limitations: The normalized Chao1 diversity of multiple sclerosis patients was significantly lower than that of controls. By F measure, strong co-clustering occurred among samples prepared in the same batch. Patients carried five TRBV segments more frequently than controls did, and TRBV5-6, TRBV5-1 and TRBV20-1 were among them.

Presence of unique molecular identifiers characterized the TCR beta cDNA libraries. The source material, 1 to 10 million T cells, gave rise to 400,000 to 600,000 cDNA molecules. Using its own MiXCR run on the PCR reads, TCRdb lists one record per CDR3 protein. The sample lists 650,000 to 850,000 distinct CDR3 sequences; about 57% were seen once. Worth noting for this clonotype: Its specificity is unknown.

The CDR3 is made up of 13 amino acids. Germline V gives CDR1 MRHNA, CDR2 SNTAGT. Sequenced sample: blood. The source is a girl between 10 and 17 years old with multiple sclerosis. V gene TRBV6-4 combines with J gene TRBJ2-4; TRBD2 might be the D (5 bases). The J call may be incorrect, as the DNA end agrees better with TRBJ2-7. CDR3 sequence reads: CASSDGERNEQYF. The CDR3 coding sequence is TGTGCCAGCAGTGACGGGGAGAGGAACGAGCAGTACTTC.